The clone carrying this TCR beta chain was seen ten or more times. These data are taken from a study of identical twins. TCRdb redid the calling of the 5' RACE reads with MiXCR, one entry per CDR3 protein. The table has nearly 900,000 distinct CDR3 sequences, roughly an eighth seen once. This CDR3 region has 16 residues. The germline V gene encodes CDR1 LGHDT and CDR2 YNNKEL (reference sequence). Trimming left V 5 bases short and J 4 bases short, with 20 bases between. This sample was also put to use in a study of yellow fever vaccine responses in identical twins.

The clonotype comes from a young woman in good health. The J gene is TRBJ2-5, the V gene TRBV3-1; the D gene is possibly TRBD2 (6 bases). Sequencing was carried out using PBMCs. The chain's CDR3 is CASSDRLREHLETQYF. The CDR3 nucleotides are TGTGCCAGCAGCGACCGACTCCGGGAGCATCTAGAGACCCAGTACTTC.